The subject of this entry is one T cell receptor (beta chain). Its antigen is as yet unknown. Trimming removed 5 bases from V and 7 bases from J, with 14 bases in between. CDR1 and CDR2 (germline): SEHNR, FQNEAQ (reference sequence). The CDR3 runs to 13 residues. Produced via immunoSEQ multiplex PCR; TCRdb's table is partial and in-frame only. The sample records tens of thousands of clones, 75% to 85% being singletons. This record comes from a study of memory CD4+ T cells and cytomegalovirus serostatus. Study-wide findings and caveats: A US-trained random forest predicted CMV serostatus with median AUC around 0.9.

The sort gate was single viable CD3+CD4+CD8-CD45RO+ cells for memory CD4+ T cells. CMV serostatus came from serum IgG against pp150, pp28, p38, p52. What was sequenced was memory CD4+ T cells from blood. The rearrangement joins TRBV7-9 to TRBJ1-1; a possible D gene is TRBD1 (5 bases). The source is an adult in good health and CMV-seronegative. CDR3 residues: CASSGDGRHEAFF. CDR3 nucleotides: TGTGCCAGCAGCGGGGACGGTCGCCATGAAGCTTTCTTT.